The 19 T cell receptor beta chains given below trace back to one sample, sequenced in a study of shared clonotypes between healthy human individuals. Repertoires were generated with immunoSEQ multiplex PCR, while TCRdb's copy carries only in-frame clones and drops some. The sample has under 600,000 clones, more than 95% seen once. The naive CD8 fraction comprised CD45RO-negative cells positively selected for CCR7 and excluded terminally differentiated effector memory CD45RA+ cells. The sequencing input was naive CD8+ T cells sorted from blood. The receptors stem from a man aged 25 to 40 in good health.

The CDR3 DNA reads as TGTGCCAGCAGCGTAGGGGGCACCTCCTACAATGAGCAGTTCTTC. Translation gives CASSVGGTSYNEQFF. This chain links TRBV9 with TRBJ2-1; tentatively, D is TRBD1 (5 bases). With 0 bases removed from V and 0 bases from J, the gap between germline ends came to 7 bases. The CDR3 has 15 residues. In germline, CDR1 is SGDLS, CDR2 YYNGEE.

The DNA of the CDR3 is TGCGCCAGCACAGGGGGTTACAATGAGCAGTTCTTC. It encodes CASTGGYNEQFF. The chain combines TRBV5-1 with TRBJ2-1, with 7 bases aligning to TRBD1. The V gene end was trimmed by 6 bases and the J gene end by 4 bases; junction bases not matched to a gene: 1. Germline V gene lookup returns CDR1 SGHRS and CDR2 YFSETQ. The CDR3 runs to 12 residues.

V usage is TRBV10-1 and J usage is TRBJ2-7, with D possibly being TRBD2 (5 bases). CDR1 and CDR2 (germline): WNHNN, SYGVQD (reference sequence). CDR3 length equals 15 residues. The germline V and J ends were trimmed by 3 bases and 2 bases, with 14 bases remaining between them. The CDR3 DNA reads TGCGCCAGCAGTGAATACGGCGGGTTCGCCTACGAGCAGTACTTC. Translated, it gives CASSEYGGFAYEQYF.

The rearrangement links TRBV5-5 to TRBJ2-7; D unresolved. V lost 2 bases and J lost 3, with 9 bases in between. Germline values: CDR1 SGHKS, CDR2 YYEKEE (reference sequence). This CDR3 comprises 13 residues. CDR3: CASSFRNYYEQYF. CDR3 DNA: TGTGCCAGCAGCTTCCGAAATTACTACGAGCAGTACTTC.

The chain employs TRBV19 and TRBJ2-4; 7 bases map to TRBD1. Trimming at V came to 0 bases and at J to 0 bases, leaving 5 bases not matched to a gene. The germline V gene has CDR1 LNHDA and CDR2 SQIVND (reference sequence). The length of the CDR3 is 17 residues. CDR3: CASSIEGDSPAKNIQYF. CDR3 DNA: TGTGCCAGTAGTATAGAAGGGGACAGTCCAGCCAAAAACATTCAGTACTTC.

The genes are TRBV6-6 and TRBJ2-1; no reliable D call. Trimming left V 2 bases short and J 4 bases short, with 3 bases between. The CDR3 runs to 12 residues. CDR1 is MNHNY and CDR2 is SVGAGI in the germline V gene (reference sequence). The DNA for the CDR3 is TGTGCCAGCAGTTACAATTACAATGAGCAGTTCTTC. Translating it yields CASSYNYNEQFF.

The chain has TRBV27 and TRBJ2-2, with TRBD2 identical over 14 bases. From germline, CDR1 is MNHEY and CDR2 SMNVEV (reference sequence). V shed 6 bases and J 7 bases; nucleotides not matched to a gene: 7. This CDR3 is built from 16 residues. The CDR3 protein is CASSTTSGRAFGELFF. CDR3 nucleotide sequence: TGTGCCAGCAGCACGACTAGCGGGAGGGCCTTCGGGGAGCTGTTTTTT.

This clone has just one count. This sequence joins TRBV29-1 and TRBJ2-1; the D is unclear. CDR1 is SQVTM and CDR2 is ANQGSEA in the germline V gene. Trimming cost V 5 bases and J 9 bases, with 8 bases left between them. CDR3 length: 10 amino acids. The CDR3 loop reads CSVIFLEQFF. The CDR3, as DNA: TGCAGCGTTATCTTCCTTGAGCAGTTCTTC.

The rearrangement links TRBV7-9 to TRBJ2-2; D not resolved. The V end was cut by 3 bases, the J end by 7 bases, with 15 bases between. This CDR3 spans 15 amino acids. From germline, CDR1 is SEHNR and CDR2 FQNEAQ (reference sequence). This CDR3 is CASSFRSERDGELFF. DNA for the CDR3: TGTGCCAGCAGCTTTCGGAGTGAGAGAGACGGGGAGCTGTTTTTT.

The table lists this clone with a count of one. The gene calls are TRBV5-4 and TRBJ2-3; D is ambiguous. Germline CDR1 is SGHNT and CDR2 is YYREEE (reference sequence). V gave up 4 bases and J gave up 7 bases, with 10 bases separating them. This CDR3 is built from 12 residues. This CDR3 reads CASSGLDYTQYF. In DNA form, the CDR3 reads TGTGCCAGCAGCGGGTTAGATTATACGCAGTATTTT.

The chain has TRBV5-1 and TRBJ1-4; TRBD1 agrees at 7 bases. Trimming at V came to 3 bases and at J to 0 bases, leaving 5 bases not matched to a gene. Per the germline V gene, CDR1 is SGHRS and CDR2 is YFSETQ. The CDR3 length is 16 residues. For the CDR3, the DNA is TGCGCCAGCAGCTCGAACCAGGGGGCAACTAATGAAAAACTGTTTTTT. Protein sequence: CASSSNQGATNEKLFF.

This chain links TRBV7-9 with TRBJ2-1, with 14 nucleotides matching TRBD2. V lost 5 bases, J lost 3 bases, and 9 bases stayed unmatched. Germline values: CDR1 SEHNR, CDR2 FQNEAQ (reference sequence). CDR3 length: 18 residues. In DNA form, the CDR3 reads TGTGCCAGCAGCCCGCCGACTAGCGGGAGGGACGACTACAATGAGCAGTTCTTC. Protein product: CASSPPTSGRDDYNEQFF.

This clone was counted a single time. The chain employs TRBV2 and TRBJ1-1; no definite D call. Trimming took off 5 bases at V and 8 bases at J, with 3 bases between the two ends. Looked up from germline, CDR1 is SNHLY and CDR2 is FYNNEI. This CDR3 is built from 9 residues. The CDR3 DNA follows: TGTGCCAGCAGTCAGGAAGCTTTCTTT. It codes for CASSQEAFF.

The CDR3: CASSVDGTEGETQYF. The CDR3 nucleotides are TGTGCCAGCAGCGTAGATGGGACAGAGGGAGAGACCCAGTACTTC. V and J are TRBV9 and TRBJ2-5; TRBD1 agrees at 7 bases. The length of the CDR3 is 15 residues. V lost 0 bases and J lost 4; bases outside the gene matches: 6. From germline, CDR1 is SGDLS and CDR2 YYNGEE.

The chain couples TRBV27 to TRBJ2-1, with 7 bases aligning to TRBD1. Germline CDR1 MNHEY, CDR2 SMNVEV (reference sequence). Losses at the gene ends were 5 bases for V and 5 bases for J; bases not matched to a gene: 9. The length of the CDR3 is 15 residues. The CDR3, as DNA: TGTGCCAGCAGTCCAACGACAGGGTGGAACAATGAGCAGTTCTTC. Translating gives CASSPTTGWNNEQFF.

The gene calls are TRBV5-1 and TRBJ1-1; perhaps TRBD1 as D (6 bases). This CDR3 has 15 amino acids. Germline V gives CDR1 SGHRS, CDR2 YFSETQ. Trimming pared 4 bases from V and 8 bases from J, leaving 21 bases between. In DNA form, the CDR3 reads TGCGCCAGCAGCCCCAAATACCCGGGACACCAAGAAGCTTTCTTT. It specifies CASSPKYPGHQEAFF.

The chain combines TRBV4-1 with TRBJ2-7, with D maybe TRBD2 (5 bases). This CDR3 contains 14 residues. Looked up from germline, CDR1 is MGHRA and CDR2 is YSYEKL. Trimming took off 1 base at V and 5 bases at J, with 12 bases between the two ends. In DNA, the CDR3 is TGCGCCAGCAGCCAAGCTTGGAGGTCCGACGAGCAGTACTTC. Protein product: CASSQAWRSDEQYF.

This clone was seen a few times. Other DNA variants within this sample encode the same CDR3. The chain links TRBV6-6 to TRBJ2-1; no firm D call. The CDR3 loop spans 13 amino acids. In germline, CDR1 is MNHNY, CDR2 SVGAGI (reference sequence). Deletions cut 0 bases from V and 3 bases from J, with 3 bases between. CDR3 in amino acids: CASSYSSYNEQFF. CDR3 DNA: TGTGCCAGCAGTTACTCTAGCTACAATGAGCAGTTCTTC.

The chain carries TRBV2 and TRBJ2-3, with 13 bases that match TRBD2. Germline trimming cut 6 bases from V and 2 bases from J; bases unmatched to any gene: 8. Germline V lookup: CDR1 SNHLY, CDR2 FYNNEI. This CDR3 has 17 amino acids. The CDR3 reads CASSIPGLAGPTDTQYF. The CDR3 DNA follows: TGTGCCAGCAGCATCCCGGGACTAGCGGGACCCACAGATACGCAGTATTTT.